The 8 T cell receptor beta chains below were found in one sample sequenced in a study. Data came from immunoSEQ multiplex PCR; TCRdb stores just in-frame clones and leaves some out. The data hold 60,000 to 75,000 clones, with around 93% observed a single time. The sample taken for sequencing was PBMCs. These receptors were collected from a man aged 35 to 55 with rheumatoid arthritis.

The rearrangement links TRBV5-1 to TRBJ1-1; TRBD1 matches 9 bases. Germline CDR1 SGHRS, CDR2 YFSETQ. The trim removed 5 bases at V and 1 base at J, leaving 3 bases unmatched. CDR3 length equals 14 residues. The chain's CDR3 is CASRLGQGNTEAFF. The CDR3 nucleotides read TGCGCCAGCAGACTGGGACAGGGGAACACTGAAGCTTTCTTT.

This chain connects TRBV7-9 to TRBJ2-2; D remains unclear. Germline CDR1 is SEHNR and CDR2 is FQNEAQ (reference sequence). CDR3 length: 15 residues. Trimming left V 0 bases short and J 1 base short, with 6 bases between. CDR3 DNA: TGTGCCAGCAGCTTAGCGGCTTTGAACACCGGGGAGCTGTTTTTT. As protein: CASSLAALNTGELFF.

V and J are TRBV3-1 (or the pseudogene TRBV3-2) and TRBJ1-3; D gene uncertain. V was cut by 5 bases and J by 2 bases, with 10 bases left in between. The CDR3 contains 14 residues. CDR1 LGHDT and CDR2 YNNKEL come from the germline V gene (reference sequence). The CDR3 DNA is TGTGCCAGCAGCAATCAGGTGACTGGAAACACCATATATTTT. Protein sequence: CASSNQVTGNTIYF.

The chain is built from TRBV9 and TRBJ2-1; 9 nucleotides agree with TRBD1. V was clipped by 2 bases and J by 7 bases; unmatched bases: 4. Germline V CDR1 and CDR2: SGDLS, YYNGEE. There are 14 residues in the CDR3. Written as DNA, the CDR3 is TGTGCCAGCAGCGTTGGACAGGGGTTTAATGAGCAGTTCTTC. The encoded protein is CASSVGQGFNEQFF.

V gene TRBV15 combines with J gene TRBJ2-7; D possibly corresponds to TRBD1 (6 bases). The CDR3 totals 15 residues. V was cut by 1 base and J by 3 bases, with 13 bases left in between. CDR1 is LNHNV, CDR2 YYDKDF, per germline (reference sequence). The CDR3 sequence is CATSRVRDTFYEQYF. DNA of the CDR3: TGTGCCACCAGCAGAGTCCGGGACACCTTCTACGAGCAGTACTTC.

V is TRBV10-3 and J is TRBJ2-2, with TRBD1 matching 8 bases. V trimming: 0 bases; J trimming: 1 base; junction bases outside the gene matches: 7. Germline V CDR1 and CDR2: ENHRY, SYGVKD. This CDR3 is 18 amino acids long. The CDR3 DNA sequence: TGTGCCATCAGTGAGTCGGCAGGGGGCGCGGGGAACACCGGGGAGCTGTTTTTT. It translates to CAISESAGGAGNTGELFF.

The chain uses TRBV11-2 and TRBJ2-5, with D uncertain. The CDR3 extends over 13 amino acids. The ends were cut back, 1 base at V and 2 bases at J, with 5 bases in the middle. Germline V gene lookup returns CDR1 SGHAT and CDR2 FQNNGV. CDR3 in amino acids: CASSLAPQETQYF. CDR3 DNA: TGTGCCAGCAGCTTAGCCCCACAAGAGACCCAGTACTTC. Full variable domain (missing parts from reference TRBV11-2 and TRBJ2-5): EAGVAQSPRYKIIEKRQSVAFWCNPISGHATLYWYQQILGQGPKLLIQFQNNGVVDDSQLPKDRFSAERLKGVDSTLKIQPAKLEDSAVYLCASSLAPQETQYFGPGTRLLVL.

Comment on this clone: A read error may produce the germline difference seen at one junction end. This sequence joins TRBV30 and TRBJ2-2, with D possibly TRBD1 on 6 matching bases. The CDR3 has 11 residues. Germline V gene data show CDR1 as GTSNPN and CDR2 as SVGIG (reference sequence). DNA for the CDR3: TGTGCCTGGAGTGTACAAGGGGGGCTGTTTTTT. As protein: CAWSVQGGLFF.